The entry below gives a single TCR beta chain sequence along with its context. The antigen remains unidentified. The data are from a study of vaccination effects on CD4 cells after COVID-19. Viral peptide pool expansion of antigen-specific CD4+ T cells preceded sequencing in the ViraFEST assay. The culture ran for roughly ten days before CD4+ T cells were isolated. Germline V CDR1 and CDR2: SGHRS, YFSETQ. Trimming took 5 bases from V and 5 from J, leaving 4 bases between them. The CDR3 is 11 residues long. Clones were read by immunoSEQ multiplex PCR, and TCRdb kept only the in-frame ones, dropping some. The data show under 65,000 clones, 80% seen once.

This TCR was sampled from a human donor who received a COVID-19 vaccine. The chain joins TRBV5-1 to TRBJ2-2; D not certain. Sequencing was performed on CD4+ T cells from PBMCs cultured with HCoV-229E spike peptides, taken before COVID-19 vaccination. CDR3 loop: CASRGTGELFF. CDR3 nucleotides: TGCGCCAGCAGGGGGACCGGGGAGCTGTTTTTT.